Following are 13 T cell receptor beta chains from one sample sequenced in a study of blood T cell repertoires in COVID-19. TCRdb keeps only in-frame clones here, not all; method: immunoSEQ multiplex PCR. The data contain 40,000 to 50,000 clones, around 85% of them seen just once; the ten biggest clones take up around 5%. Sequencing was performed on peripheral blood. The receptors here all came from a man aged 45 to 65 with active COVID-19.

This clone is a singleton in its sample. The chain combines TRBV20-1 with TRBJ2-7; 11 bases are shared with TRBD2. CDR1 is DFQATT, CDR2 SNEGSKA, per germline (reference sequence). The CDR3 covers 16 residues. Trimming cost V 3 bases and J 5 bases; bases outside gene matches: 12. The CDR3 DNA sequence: TGCAGTGCTAGTTTCTCTCTGACTAGCGGGACCCACGAGCAGTACTTC. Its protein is CSASFSLTSGTHEQYF.

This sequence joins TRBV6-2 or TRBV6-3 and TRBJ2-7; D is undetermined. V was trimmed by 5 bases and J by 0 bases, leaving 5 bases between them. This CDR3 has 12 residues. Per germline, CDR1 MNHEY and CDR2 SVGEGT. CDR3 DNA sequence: TGTGCCAGCAGTGTCAGCTCCTACGAGCAGTACTTC. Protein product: CASSVSSYEQYF.

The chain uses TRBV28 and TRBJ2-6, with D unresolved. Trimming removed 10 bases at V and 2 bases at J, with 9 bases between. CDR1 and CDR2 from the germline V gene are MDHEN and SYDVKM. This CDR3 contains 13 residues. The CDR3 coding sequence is TGTGCCACCTTAGTGGCTGGGGCCAACGTCCTGACTTTC. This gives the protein CATLVAGANVLTF.

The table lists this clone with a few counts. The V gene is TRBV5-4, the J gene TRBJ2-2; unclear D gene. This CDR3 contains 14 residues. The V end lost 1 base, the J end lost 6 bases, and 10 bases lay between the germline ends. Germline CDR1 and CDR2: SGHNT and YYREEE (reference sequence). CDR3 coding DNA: TGTGCCAGCAGCTTGAGCGTCGGCGCCGGGGAGCTGTTTTTT. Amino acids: CASSLSVGAGELFF.

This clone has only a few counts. The CDR3 protein is CASSIGRGQETQYF. The CDR3 coding sequence is TGTGCCAGTAGTATCGGTCGTGGCCAAGAGACCCAGTACTTC. This chain uses TRBV19 with TRBJ2-5; D is ambiguous. CDR1 and CDR2 from the germline V gene are LNHDA and SQIVND (reference sequence). V dropped 3 bases and J dropped 1 base, with 9 bases sitting between them. This CDR3 spans 14 amino acids. The full variable domain, completed using reference TRBV19 and TRBJ2-5, is DGGITQSPKYLFRKEGQNVTLSCEQNLNHDAMYWYRQDPGQGLRLIYYSQIVNDFQKGDIAEGYSVSREKKESFPLTVTSAQKNPTAFYLCASSIGRGQETQYFGPGTRLLVL.

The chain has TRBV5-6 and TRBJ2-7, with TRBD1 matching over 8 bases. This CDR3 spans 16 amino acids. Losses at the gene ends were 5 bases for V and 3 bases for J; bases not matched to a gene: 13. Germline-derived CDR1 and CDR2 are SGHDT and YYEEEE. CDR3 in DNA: TGTGCCAGCAGTAGGACCCCGGGACAGGTTAACTACGAGCAGTACTTC. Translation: CASSRTPGQVNYEQYF.

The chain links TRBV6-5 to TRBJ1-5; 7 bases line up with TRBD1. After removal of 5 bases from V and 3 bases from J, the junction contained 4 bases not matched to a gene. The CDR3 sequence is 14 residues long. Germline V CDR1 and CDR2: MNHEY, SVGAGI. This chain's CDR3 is CASSRRGTNQPQHF. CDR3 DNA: TGTGCCAGCAGTCGCAGGGGGACCAATCAGCCCCAGCATTTT.

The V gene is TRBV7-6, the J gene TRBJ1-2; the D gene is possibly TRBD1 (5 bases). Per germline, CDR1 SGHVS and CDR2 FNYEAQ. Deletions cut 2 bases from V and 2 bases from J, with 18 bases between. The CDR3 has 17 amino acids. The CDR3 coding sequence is TGTGCCAGCAGCTTAAGTAGGGGCCGCACCGAGAACTATGGCTACACCTTC. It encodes CASSLSRGRTENYGYTF.

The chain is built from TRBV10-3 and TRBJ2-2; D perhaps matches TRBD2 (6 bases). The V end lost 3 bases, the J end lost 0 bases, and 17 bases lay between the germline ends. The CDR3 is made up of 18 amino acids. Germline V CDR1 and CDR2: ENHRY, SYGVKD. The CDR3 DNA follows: TGTGCCATCAGTGAACGGGGGTTATTAGCCTCGAACACCGGGGAGCTGTTTTTT. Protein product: CAISERGLLASNTGELFF.

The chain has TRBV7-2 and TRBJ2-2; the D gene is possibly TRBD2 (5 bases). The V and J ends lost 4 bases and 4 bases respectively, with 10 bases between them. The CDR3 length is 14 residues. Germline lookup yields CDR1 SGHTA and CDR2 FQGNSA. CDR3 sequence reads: CASSSTGVTGELFF. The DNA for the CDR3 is TGTGCCAGCAGCTCGACCGGGGTCACCGGGGAGCTGTTTTTT.

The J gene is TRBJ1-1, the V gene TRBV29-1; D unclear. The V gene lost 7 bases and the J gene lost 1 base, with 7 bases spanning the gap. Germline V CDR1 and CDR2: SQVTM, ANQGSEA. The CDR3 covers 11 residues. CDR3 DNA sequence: TGCAGCGCCCGGGGGAACACTGAAGCTTTCTTT. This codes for CSARGNTEAFF.

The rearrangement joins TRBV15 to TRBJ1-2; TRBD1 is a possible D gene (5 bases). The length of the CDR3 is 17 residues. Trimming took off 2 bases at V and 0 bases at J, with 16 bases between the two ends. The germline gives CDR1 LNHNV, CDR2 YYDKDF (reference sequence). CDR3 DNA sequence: TGTGCCACCAGCAGATCCGGGGGAGGTTACGCTAACTATGGCTACACCTTC. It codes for CATSRSGGGYANYGYTF.

For the CDR3, the DNA is TGTGCCAGCAGCTTAAATGGGGCTAGCGGAGGGGAGACCCAGTACTTC. This encodes CASSLNGASGGETQYF. The genes are TRBV7-3 and TRBJ2-5; 7 bases map to TRBD2. The CDR3 totals 16 residues. The germline V gene has CDR1 SGHTA and CDR2 FQGTGA. J was trimmed by 5 bases and V by 1 base; bases with no gene match: 10.